These 10 T cell receptor beta chains were sequenced from one sample in a study of T cells after yellow fever vaccination. TCRdb called the 5' RACE reads again in MiXCR, with one record for every CDR3 protein. The sample has fewer than 650,000 distinct CDR3 sequences, just over 20% seen once. Sequencing was performed on PBMCs, taken roughly 20 days after the first yellow fever vaccination. Every receptor here comes from a man aged 18 to 35 who received the YFV17D yellow fever vaccine.

This sequence joins TRBV2 and TRBJ1-5; TRBD1 agrees at 7 bases. V lost 6 bases to trimming and J lost 3 bases; unmatched junction nucleotides: 8. Germline-derived CDR1 and CDR2 are SNHLY and FYNNEI. This CDR3 contains 15 residues. CDR3: CASRDGTANNQPQHF. CDR3 sequence (DNA): TGTGCCAGCAGAGATGGGACAGCCAACAATCAGCCCCAGCATTTT.

In its sample, this clonotype was seen a few times. The chain joins TRBV25-1 to TRBJ2-5; 10 bases line up with TRBD2. Germline V lookup: CDR1 MGHDK, CDR2 SYGVNS. The CDR3 is 17 amino acids. J was trimmed by 5 bases and V by 3 bases; bases with no gene match: 12. CDR3 region: CASSEPPQRGGRETQYF. CDR3 sequence (DNA): TGTGCCAGCAGTGAGCCCCCCCAGCGGGGGGGCCGTGAGACCCAGTACTTC.

This clonotype was picked up many times. The J gene is TRBJ1-2, the V gene TRBV12-3 or TRBV12-4; D remains unclear. The CDR3 sequence is 14 residues long. Trimming stripped 3 bases from V and 4 bases from J, with 12 bases between. CDR3 nucleotide sequence: TGTGCCAGCAGTTTGCTCCGCAGCTCCTATGGCTACACCTTC. Translated, it gives CASSLLRSSYGYTF.

This chain links TRBV7-2 with TRBJ2-3; 8 bases map to TRBD1. CDR3 length: 14 residues. The V and J ends lost 4 bases and 8 bases, in that order; junction bases with no gene match: 8. Germline CDR1 and CDR2: SGHTA and FQGNSA. The CDR3, as DNA: TGTGCCAGCAGCTCCTCGACAGGGGTGGGTACGCAGTATTTT. It is translated as CASSSSTGVGTQYF.

Many counts were recorded for this clonotype. The J gene is TRBJ1-2, the V gene TRBV12-3 or TRBV12-4; a possible D gene is TRBD1 (5 bases). With 6 bases removed from V and 0 bases from J, the gap between germline ends came to 11 bases. This CDR3 is 14 amino acids long. The CDR3 sequence: CASSLSGSNYGYTF. CDR3 nucleotides: TGTGCCAGCAGCTTATCAGGGTCTAACTATGGCTACACCTTC.

The chain joins TRBV7-3 to TRBJ1-1; D is possibly TRBD1 (5 bases). Germline V CDR1 and CDR2: SGHTA, FQGTGA. The CDR3 contains 14 residues. V was clipped by 0 bases and J by 5 bases, with 10 bases between them. The DNA of the CDR3 is TGTGCCAGCAGCTTAACGGATTGGGGGACTGAAGCTTTCTTT. Amino acid sequence: CASSLTDWGTEAFF.

This clonotype occurred once. The chain couples TRBV9 to TRBJ2-7; maybe TRBD1 (6 bases). Trimming removed 0 bases at V and 2 bases at J, with 9 bases between. Germline V gene lookup returns CDR1 SGDLS and CDR2 YYNGEE. The CDR3 is 14 amino acids. In DNA, the CDR3 is TGTGCCAGCAGCGTAGGTACAGGGACCTACGAGCAGTACTTC. It specifies CASSVGTGTYEQYF. The variable domain in full, with the rest retrieved from reference TRBV9 and TRBJ2-7, is DSGVTQTPKHLITATGQRVTLRCSPRSGDLSVYWYQQSLDQGLQFLIQYYNGEERAKGNILERFSAQQFPDLHSELNLSSLELGDSALYFCASSVGTGTYEQYFGPGTRLTVT.

The J gene is TRBJ2-3, the V gene TRBV5-1, with D perhaps TRBD1 (6 bases). The CDR3 is 15 amino acids. CDR1 is SGHRS, CDR2 YFSETQ, per germline. V lost 1 base, J lost 2 bases, and 11 bases lay in between. CDR3 nucleotides: TGCGCCAGCAGCTTGTCGGACAGTAACACAGATACGCAGTATTTT. Encoded protein: CASSLSDSNTDTQYF. Together with reference TRBV5-1 and TRBJ2-3, the CDR3 gives the full variable domain: KAGVTQTPRYLIKTRGQQVTLSCSPISGHRSVSWYQQTPGQGLQFLFEYFSETQRNKGNFPGRFSGRQFSNSRSEMNVSTLELGDSALYLCASSLSDSNTDTQYFGPGTRLTVL.

This clonotype came up once. At one of its ends the junction is not consistent with the germline gene, which may arise from a read error. Here the CDR3 DNA reads TGCGCCAGCAGTGATGGAGGGGGGGCCGGTCATATACTTAGCACAGATACGCAGTGTTTT. This translates into CASSDGGGAGHILSTDTQCF. This chain uses TRBV10-1 with TRBJ2-3, with D perhaps matching TRBD2 (7 bases). This CDR3 has 20 amino acids. Germline lookup yields CDR1 WNHNN and CDR2 SYGVQD (reference sequence).

This clonotype has more than one count but fewer than ten. This CDR3 is CASSPNRDQISYEQYF. The CDR3 DNA is TGCGCCAGCAGCCCCAACCGGGACCAAATATCCTACGAGCAGTACTTC. The genes are TRBV5-1 and TRBJ2-7; the D gene could be TRBD1 or TRBD2 (5 bases each). The V gene's germline CDR1 is SGHRS and CDR2 YFSETQ. V lost 4 bases and J 1 base, leaving 18 bases between the germline ends. CDR3 length: 16 amino acids.